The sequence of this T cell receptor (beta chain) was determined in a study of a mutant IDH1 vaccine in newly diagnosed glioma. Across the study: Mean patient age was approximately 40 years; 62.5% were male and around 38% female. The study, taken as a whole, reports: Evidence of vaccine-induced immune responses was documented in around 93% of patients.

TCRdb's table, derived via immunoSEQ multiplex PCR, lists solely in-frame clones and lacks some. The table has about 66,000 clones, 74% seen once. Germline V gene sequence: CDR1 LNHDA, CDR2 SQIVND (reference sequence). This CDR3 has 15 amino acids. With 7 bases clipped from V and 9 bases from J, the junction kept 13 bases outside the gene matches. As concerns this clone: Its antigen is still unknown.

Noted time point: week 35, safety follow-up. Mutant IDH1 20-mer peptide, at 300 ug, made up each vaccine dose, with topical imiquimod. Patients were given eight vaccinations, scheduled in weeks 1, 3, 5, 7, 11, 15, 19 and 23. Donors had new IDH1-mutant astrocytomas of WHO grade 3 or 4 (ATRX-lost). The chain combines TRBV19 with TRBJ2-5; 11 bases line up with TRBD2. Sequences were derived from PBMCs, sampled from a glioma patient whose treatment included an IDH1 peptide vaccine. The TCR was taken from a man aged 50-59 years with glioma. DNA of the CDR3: TGTGCCAGTACCCCCGCTAGCGGGGGGCAGGGGCCCCAGTACTTC. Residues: CASTPASGGQGPQYF.